This TCR beta chain originates from a study of cytomegalovirus exposure and HLA in healthy donors. Whole-study results and caveats: Some TCR beta chains (roughly 150 of them) were listed as cytomegalovirus-associated. Researchers reported in a later analysis that common viral pathogens appeared linked to several top clusters.

This clone was detected a few times. Its matching antigen is unknown. While unrecorded immune exposures were likely, the donors were nominally healthy when sampled. The V segment lost 5 bases and the J segment 9 bases; nucleotides outside the gene matches: 10. This CDR3 comprises 15 residues. Germline CDR1 reads SGHAT; CDR2 reads FQNNGV. The study ran its PCR with 60 Vbeta and 13 Jbeta primers. TCRdb's copy holds only in-frame clones and misses some; the assay was immunoSEQ multiplex PCR. The data show about 65,000 clones, 55% to 65% seen once. This chain uses TRBV11-2 with TRBJ1-6, with 7 nucleotides matching TRBD1. This receptor was obtained from a man between 25 and 39 years old in good health and CMV-seronegative. Sequences were obtained from PBMCs. The DNA for the CDR3 is TGTGCCAGCAGCGCAGACAGGGCTTTCGGTTCACCCCTCCACTTT. Translation gives CASSADRAFGSPLHF.